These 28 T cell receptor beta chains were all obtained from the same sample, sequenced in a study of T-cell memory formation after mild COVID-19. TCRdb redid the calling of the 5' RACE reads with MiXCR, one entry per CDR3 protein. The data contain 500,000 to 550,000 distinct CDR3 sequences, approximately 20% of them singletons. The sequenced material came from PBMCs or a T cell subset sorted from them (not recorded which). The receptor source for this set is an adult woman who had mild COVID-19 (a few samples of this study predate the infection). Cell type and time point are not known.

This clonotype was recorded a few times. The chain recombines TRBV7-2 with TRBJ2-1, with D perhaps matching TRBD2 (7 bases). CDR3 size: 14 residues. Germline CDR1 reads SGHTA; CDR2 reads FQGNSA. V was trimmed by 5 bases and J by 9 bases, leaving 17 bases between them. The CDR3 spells CASSGGAGLSEQFF. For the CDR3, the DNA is TGTGCCAGCAGCGGGGGGGCCGGTCTATCTGAGCAGTTCTTC.

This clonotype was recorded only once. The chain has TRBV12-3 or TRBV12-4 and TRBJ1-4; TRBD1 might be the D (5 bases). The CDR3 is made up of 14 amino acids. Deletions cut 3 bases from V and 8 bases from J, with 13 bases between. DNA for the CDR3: TGTGCCAGCAGTTTGGGATCCCAGGGAGAAAAACTGTTTTTT. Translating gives CASSLGSQGEKLFF.

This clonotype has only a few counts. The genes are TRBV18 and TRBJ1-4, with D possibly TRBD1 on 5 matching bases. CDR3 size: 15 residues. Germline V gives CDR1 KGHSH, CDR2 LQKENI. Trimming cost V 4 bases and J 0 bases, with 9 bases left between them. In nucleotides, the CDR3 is TGTGCCAGCTCACGCGACAGTGCAACTAATGAAAAACTGTTTTTT. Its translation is CASSRDSATNEKLFF.

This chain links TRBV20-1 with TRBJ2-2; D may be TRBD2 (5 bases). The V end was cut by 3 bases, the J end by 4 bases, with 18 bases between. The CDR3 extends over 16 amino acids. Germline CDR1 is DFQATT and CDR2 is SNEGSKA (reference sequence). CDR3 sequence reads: CSARDSGWGSTGELFF. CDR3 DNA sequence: TGCAGTGCTAGGGACTCCGGATGGGGTAGCACCGGGGAGCTGTTTTTT.

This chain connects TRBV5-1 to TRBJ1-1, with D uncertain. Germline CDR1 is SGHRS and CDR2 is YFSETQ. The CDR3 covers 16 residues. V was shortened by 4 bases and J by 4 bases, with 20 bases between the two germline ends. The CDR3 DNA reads TGCGCCAGCAGCCACAATCAGTTCAGGAAGGGCACTGAAGCTTTCTTT. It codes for CASSHNQFRKGTEAFF.

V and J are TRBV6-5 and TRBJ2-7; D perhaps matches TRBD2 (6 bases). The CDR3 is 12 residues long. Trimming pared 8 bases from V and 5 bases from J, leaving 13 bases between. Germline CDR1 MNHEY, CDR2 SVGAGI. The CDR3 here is CASAGGPHEQYF. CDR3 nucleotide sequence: TGTGCCAGCGCAGGAGGGCCCCACGAGCAGTACTTC.

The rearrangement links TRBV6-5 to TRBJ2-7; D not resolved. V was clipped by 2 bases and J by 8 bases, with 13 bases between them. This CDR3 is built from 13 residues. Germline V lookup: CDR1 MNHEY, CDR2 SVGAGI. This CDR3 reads CASSYGPGRQQYF. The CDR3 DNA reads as TGTGCCAGCAGTTACGGTCCCGGGCGTCAGCAGTACTTC.

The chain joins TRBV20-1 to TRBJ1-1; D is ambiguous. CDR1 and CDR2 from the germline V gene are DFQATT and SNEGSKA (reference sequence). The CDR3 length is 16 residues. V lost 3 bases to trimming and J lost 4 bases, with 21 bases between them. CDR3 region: CSASNPRVGGSTEAFF. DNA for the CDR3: TGCAGTGCTAGTAACCCCCGGGTTGGAGGGTCCACTGAAGCTTTCTTT.

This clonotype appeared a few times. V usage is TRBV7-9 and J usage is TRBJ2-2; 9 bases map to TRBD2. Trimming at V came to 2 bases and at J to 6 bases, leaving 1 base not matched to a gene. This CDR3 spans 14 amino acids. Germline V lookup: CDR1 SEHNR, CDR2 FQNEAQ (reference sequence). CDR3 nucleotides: TGTGCCAGCAGCTTAAAGCGGGAGGCCGGGGAGCTGTTTTTT. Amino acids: CASSLKREAGELFF.

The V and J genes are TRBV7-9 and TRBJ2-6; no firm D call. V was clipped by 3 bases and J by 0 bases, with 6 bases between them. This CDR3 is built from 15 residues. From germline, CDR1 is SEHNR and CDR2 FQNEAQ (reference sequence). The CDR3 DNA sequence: TGTGCCAGCAGCTTCTCTAGCTCTGGGGCCAACGTCCTGACTTTC. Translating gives CASSFSSSGANVLTF.

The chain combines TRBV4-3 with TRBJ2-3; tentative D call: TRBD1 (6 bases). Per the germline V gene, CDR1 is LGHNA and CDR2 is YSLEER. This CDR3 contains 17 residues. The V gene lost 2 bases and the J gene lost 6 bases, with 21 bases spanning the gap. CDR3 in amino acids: CASSQSPRGGPRDTQYF. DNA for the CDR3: TGCGCCAGCAGCCAATCCCCCAGAGGGGGTCCTAGGGATACGCAGTATTTT.

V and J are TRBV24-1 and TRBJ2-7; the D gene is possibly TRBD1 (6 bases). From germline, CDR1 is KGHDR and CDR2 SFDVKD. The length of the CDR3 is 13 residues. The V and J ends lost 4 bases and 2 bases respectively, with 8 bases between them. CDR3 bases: TGTGCCACCAGTGACCGGACAGCCTACGAGCAGTACTTC. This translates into CATSDRTAYEQYF.

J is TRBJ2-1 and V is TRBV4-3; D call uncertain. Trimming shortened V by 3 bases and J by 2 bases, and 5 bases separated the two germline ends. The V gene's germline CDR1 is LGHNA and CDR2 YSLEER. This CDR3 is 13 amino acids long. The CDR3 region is CASSHGTYNEQFF. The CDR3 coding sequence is TGCGCCAGCAGCCATGGGACCTACAATGAGCAGTTCTTC.

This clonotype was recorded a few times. CDR3 loop: CASSFQGATYEQYF. CDR3 in DNA: TGTGCCAGCAGTTTTCAGGGGGCGACCTACGAGCAGTACTTC. The V and J genes are TRBV12-3 or TRBV12-4 and TRBJ2-7; 8 bases align to TRBD1. V shed 3 bases, J shed 2 bases, and the junction held 3 bases outside the gene matches. The CDR3 extends over 14 amino acids.

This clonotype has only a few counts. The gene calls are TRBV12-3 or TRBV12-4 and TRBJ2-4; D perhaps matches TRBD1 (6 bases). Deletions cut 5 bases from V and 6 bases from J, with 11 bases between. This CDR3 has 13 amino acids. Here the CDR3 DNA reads TGTGCCAGCAGTCTCATACAGGGAAACATTCAGTACTTC. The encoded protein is CASSLIQGNIQYF.

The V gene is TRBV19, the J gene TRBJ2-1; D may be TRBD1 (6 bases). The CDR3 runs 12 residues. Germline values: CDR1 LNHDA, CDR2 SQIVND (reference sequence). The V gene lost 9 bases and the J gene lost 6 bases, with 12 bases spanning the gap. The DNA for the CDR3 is TGTGCCAGCGCGGACAGATCCAATGAGCAGTTCTTC. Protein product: CASADRSNEQFF. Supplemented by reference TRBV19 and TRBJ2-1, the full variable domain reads DGGITQSPKYLFRKEGQNVTLSCEQNLNHDAMYWYRQDPGQGLRLIYYSQIVNDFQKGDIAEGYSVSREKKESFPLTVTSAQKNPTAFYLCASADRSNEQFFGPGTRLTVL.

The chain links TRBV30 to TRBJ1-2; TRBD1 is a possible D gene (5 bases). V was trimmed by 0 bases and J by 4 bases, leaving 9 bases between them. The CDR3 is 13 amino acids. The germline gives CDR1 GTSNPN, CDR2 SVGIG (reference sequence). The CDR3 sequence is CAWSVSRAYGYTF. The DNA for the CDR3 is TGTGCCTGGAGTGTATCCAGGGCCTATGGCTACACCTTC.

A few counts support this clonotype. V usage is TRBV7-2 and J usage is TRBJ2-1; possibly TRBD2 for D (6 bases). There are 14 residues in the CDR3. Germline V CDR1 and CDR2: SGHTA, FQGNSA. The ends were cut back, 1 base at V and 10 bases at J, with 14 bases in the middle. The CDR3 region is CASSLVATGGEQFF. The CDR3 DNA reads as TGTGCCAGCAGCTTAGTTGCTACTGGGGGGGAGCAGTTCTTC.

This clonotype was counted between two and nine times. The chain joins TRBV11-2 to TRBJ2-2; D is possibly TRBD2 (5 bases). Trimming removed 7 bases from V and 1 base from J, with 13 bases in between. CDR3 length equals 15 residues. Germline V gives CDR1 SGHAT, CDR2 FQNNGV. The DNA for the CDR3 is TGTGCCAGCACCCCAAACGGGATGAACACCGGGGAGCTGTTTTTT. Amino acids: CASTPNGMNTGELFF.

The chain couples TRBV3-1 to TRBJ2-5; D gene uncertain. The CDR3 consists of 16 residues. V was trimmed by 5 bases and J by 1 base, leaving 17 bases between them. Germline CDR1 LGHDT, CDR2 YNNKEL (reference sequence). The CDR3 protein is CASSVRSWFLQETQYF. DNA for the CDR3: TGTGCCAGCAGCGTCAGGTCTTGGTTCCTCCAAGAGACCCAGTACTTC.

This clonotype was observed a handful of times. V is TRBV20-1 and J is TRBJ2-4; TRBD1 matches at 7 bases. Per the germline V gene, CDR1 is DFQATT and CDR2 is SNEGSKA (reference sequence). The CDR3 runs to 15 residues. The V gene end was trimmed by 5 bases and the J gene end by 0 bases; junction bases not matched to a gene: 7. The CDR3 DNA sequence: TGCAGTGCTCCTGGGACAGCTGTAGCCAAAAACATTCAGTACTTC. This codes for CSAPGTAVAKNIQYF.

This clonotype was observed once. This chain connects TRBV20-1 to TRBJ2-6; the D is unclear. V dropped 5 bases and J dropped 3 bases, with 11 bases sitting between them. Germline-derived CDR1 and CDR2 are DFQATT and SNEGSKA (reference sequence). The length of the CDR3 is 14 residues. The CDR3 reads CSAALVGGANVLTF. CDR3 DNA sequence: TGCAGTGCTGCCCTAGTAGGTGGGGCCAACGTCCTGACTTTC.

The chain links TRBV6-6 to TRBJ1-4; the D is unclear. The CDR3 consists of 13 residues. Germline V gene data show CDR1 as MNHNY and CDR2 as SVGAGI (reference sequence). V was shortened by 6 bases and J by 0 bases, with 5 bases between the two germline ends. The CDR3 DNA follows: TGTGCCAGCAGCAGCACAACTAATGAAAAACTGTTTTTT. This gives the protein CASSSTTNEKLFF.

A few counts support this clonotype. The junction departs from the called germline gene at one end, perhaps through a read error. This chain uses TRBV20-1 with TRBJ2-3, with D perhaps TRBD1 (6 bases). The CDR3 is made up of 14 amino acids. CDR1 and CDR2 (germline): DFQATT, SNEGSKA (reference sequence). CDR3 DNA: TGCAGTGCTAGCCACCCGAAGGGACATGAATTTTTATTCTTT. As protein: CSASHPKGHEFLFF.

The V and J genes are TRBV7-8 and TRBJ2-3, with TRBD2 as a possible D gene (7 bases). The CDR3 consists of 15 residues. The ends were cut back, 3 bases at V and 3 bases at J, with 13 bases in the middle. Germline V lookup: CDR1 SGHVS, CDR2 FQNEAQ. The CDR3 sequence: CASSFRGGRTDTQYF. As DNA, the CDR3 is TGTGCCAGCAGCTTTAGGGGGGGCAGGACAGATACGCAGTATTTT.

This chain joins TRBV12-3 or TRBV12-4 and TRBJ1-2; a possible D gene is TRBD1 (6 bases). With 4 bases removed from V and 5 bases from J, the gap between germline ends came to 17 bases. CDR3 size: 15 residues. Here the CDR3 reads CASSWGGGIVYGYTF. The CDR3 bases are TGTGCCAGCAGTTGGGGAGGGGGGATAGTATATGGCTACACCTTC.

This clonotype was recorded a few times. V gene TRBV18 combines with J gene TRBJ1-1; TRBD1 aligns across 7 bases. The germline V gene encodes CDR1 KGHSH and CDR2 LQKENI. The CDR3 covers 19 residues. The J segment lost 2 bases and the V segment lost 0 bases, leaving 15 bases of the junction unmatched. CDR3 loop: CASSPPLSRGVALNTEAFF. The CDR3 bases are TGTGCCAGCTCACCACCACTTTCCAGGGGGGTGGCCTTAAACACTGAAGCTTTCTTT.

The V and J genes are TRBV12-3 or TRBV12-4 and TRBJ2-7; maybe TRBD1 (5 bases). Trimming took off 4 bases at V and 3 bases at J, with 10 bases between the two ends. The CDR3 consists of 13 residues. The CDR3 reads CASSSGYSYEQYF. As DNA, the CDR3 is TGTGCCAGCAGTTCAGGGTATAGCTACGAGCAGTACTTC.